The sample holds many counts of the clone carrying this T cell receptor (beta chain). Its specificity is unknown. V dropped 0 bases and J dropped 1 base, with 10 bases sitting between them. CDR1 SGHTA and CDR2 FQGNSA come from the germline V gene. The CDR3 is made up of 16 amino acids. The TCR beta libraries were generated through quantitative 5'-RACE incorporating molecular barcodes. Via MiXCR, TCRdb re-called the 5' RACE reads, giving one row per CDR3 protein. The data show around 540,000 distinct CDR3 sequences, with approximately 12% seen just once and nearly 7% held by the top ten. The data were obtained in a study of CD8 T cells in ankylosing spondylitis. Study-wide findings and caveats: Made up of eight highly homologous variants, a TCR beta motif appeared characteristic of ankylosing spondylitis blood.

The sample was blood, either unsorted or a sorted T cell fraction (not recorded which). The chain joins TRBV7-2 to TRBJ2-4; tentative D call: TRBD1 (5 bases). The source is a male donor with ankylosing spondylitis. The CDR3 DNA follows: TGTGCCAGCAGCTTAGCCAGGGTGGGGGCCAAAAACATTCAGTACTTC. Its protein is CASSLARVGAKNIQYF.